This T cell receptor beta chain appears in the sequencing data of a study of blood T cells in healthy people across ages. Looking at the study overall: Per every two T cells, about one barcoded beta molecule was captured by template switching.

Isolation recovered at least 6 million PBMCs from every sample. Through a sample-barcoded 5' primer and a J-beta primer mix, a second PCR was run for 7 to 11 cycles. TCRdb re-called the 5' RACE reads through MiXCR, storing one row per CDR3 protein. The sample lists about 590,000 distinct CDR3 sequences, 25% to 35% occurring once. As concerns this clonotype: An end of the junction does not agree with germline; a read error may underlie this.

Germline V gene lookup returns CDR1 SGHRS and CDR2 YFSETQ. The CDR3 runs 13 residues. This chain links TRBV5-1 with TRBJ2-7; D might be TRBD1 or TRBD2, each matching 5 bases. The receptor was derived from a woman of 80 years or more in good health. Material: blood. Written as DNA, the CDR3 is TGCGGCAGCAGCTTGGGGGTTAGCGATGAGCAGTACTTC. It is translated as CGSSLGVSDEQYF. Full variable domain (outside the CDR3, taken from reference TRBV5-1 and TRBJ2-7): KAGVTQTPRYLIKTRGQQVTLSCSPISGHRSVSWYQQTPGQGLQFLFEYFSETQRNKGNFPGRFSGRQFSNSRSEMNVSTLELGDSALYLCGSSLGVSDEQYFGPGTRLTVT.